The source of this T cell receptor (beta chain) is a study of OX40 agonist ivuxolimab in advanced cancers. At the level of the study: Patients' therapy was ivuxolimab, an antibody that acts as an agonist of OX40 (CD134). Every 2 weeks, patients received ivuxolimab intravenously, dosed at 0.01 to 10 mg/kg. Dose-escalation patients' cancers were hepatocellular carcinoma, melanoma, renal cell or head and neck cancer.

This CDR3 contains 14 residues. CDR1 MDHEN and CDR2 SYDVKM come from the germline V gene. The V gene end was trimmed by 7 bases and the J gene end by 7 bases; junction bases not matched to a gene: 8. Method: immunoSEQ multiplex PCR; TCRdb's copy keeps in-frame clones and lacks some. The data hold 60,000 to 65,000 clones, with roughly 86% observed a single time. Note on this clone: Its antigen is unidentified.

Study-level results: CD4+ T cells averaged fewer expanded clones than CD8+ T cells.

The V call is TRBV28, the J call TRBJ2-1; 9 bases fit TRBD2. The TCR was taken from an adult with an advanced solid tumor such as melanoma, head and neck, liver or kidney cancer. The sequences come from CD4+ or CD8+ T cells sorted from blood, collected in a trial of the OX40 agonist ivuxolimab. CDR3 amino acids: CASTLAGGQNEQFF. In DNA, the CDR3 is TGTGCCAGCACCCTCGCGGGGGGGCAGAATGAGCAGTTCTTC.